Included here is one T cell receptor (beta chain) sequence, with context. This record comes from a study of blood T cell repertoires in COVID-19. In the original processing: Estimation of nucleated cell counts was performed using reference gene primer amplification. Profiled with immunoSEQ multiplex PCR; TCRdb holds only in-frame clones, not every one. V, J and clone size were drawn from that table, and D and trimming were deduced from the DNA. This sample has 100,000 to 120,000 clones, with about 88% found just once. Source material: peripheral blood. The TCR was taken from a man aged 35 to 55 with acute or convalescent COVID-19.

This CDR3 is CASSLGGQGAGNQPQHF. CDR3 DNA sequence: TGTGCCAGCAGCTTGGGTGGACAGGGGGCGGGCAATCAGCCCCAGCATTTT. The chain combines TRBV5-5 with TRBJ1-5; 11 nucleotides line up with TRBD1. The CDR3 covers 17 residues. The V gene's germline CDR1 is SGHKS and CDR2 YYEKEE (reference sequence). J gave up 2 bases and V 0 bases, and 4 bases lay outside the gene matches.